This T cell receptor (beta chain) was captured in a study of a mutant IDH1 vaccine in newly diagnosed glioma. As for time point: week 47, end of study. Mutant IDH1 20-mer peptide, at 300 ug, made up each vaccine dose, with topical imiquimod. The study gave patients eight vaccinations in weeks 1, 3, 5, 7, 11, 15, 19, 23. With V trimmed by 5 bases and J by 3 bases, 0 bases remained unmatched. CDR3 length: 12 residues. Germline V gene sequence: CDR1 SGHVS, CDR2 FNYEAQ. This clone is medium-sized. Antigen: not known. Assay used: immunoSEQ multiplex PCR; TCRdb lists only in-frame clones, some missing. In the table there are almost 25,000 clones, roughly 82% of which are singletons.

The material was PBMCs, obtained from a glioma patient whose treatment included an IDH1 peptide vaccine. The sequence was obtained from a man in his forties with glioma. Some clones in this sample may be carry-over from other donors' samples. The chain uses TRBV7-6 and TRBJ2-7; 8 bases line up with TRBD1. The CDR3 spells CASSGQGYEQYF. The CDR3 bases are TGTGCCAGCAGCGGACAGGGCTACGAGCAGTACTTC. The full variable domain, in which reference TRBV7-6 and TRBJ2-7 provide the parts outside the CDR3, is GAGVSQSPRYKVTKRGQDVALRCDPISGHVSLYWYRQALGQGPEFLTYFNYEAQQDKSGLPNDRFSAERPEGSISTLTIQRTEQRDSAMYRCASSGQGYEQYFGPGTRLTVT.